Following are 4 T cell receptor beta chains from one sample sequenced in a study of blood T cell repertoires in COVID-19. TCRdb's copy holds only in-frame clones and misses some; the assay was immunoSEQ multiplex PCR. Of around 300,000 clones listed, approximately 91% were seen once; the top ten hold 0.94%. The sample taken for sequencing was peripheral blood. These receptors were collected from a woman between 40 and 50 years old who had recovered from COVID-19.

The chain's CDR3 is CAWNHGGELFF. In nucleotides, the CDR3 is TGTGCCTGGAATCACGGCGGGGAGCTGTTTTTT. The V call is TRBV30, the J call TRBJ2-2; no definite D call. Germline V gene sequence: CDR1 GTSNPN, CDR2 SVGIG (reference sequence). The germline V and J ends were trimmed by 4 bases and 7 bases, with 7 bases remaining between them. The CDR3 length is 11 residues. Complete variable domain (other parts from reference TRBV30 and TRBJ2-2): SQTIHQWPATLVQPVGSPLSLECTVEGTSNPNLYWYRQAAGRGLQLLFYSVGIGQISSEVPQNLSASRPQDRQFILSSKKLLLSDSGFYLCAWNHGGELFFGEGSRLTVL.

The CDR3, as DNA: TGTGCCAGCTCACCACCAGTCCTAGCGGGGTTCACCGGGGAGCTGTTTTTT. Its protein product is CASSPPVLAGFTGELFF. V is TRBV18 and J is TRBJ2-2; 9 bases align to TRBD2. There are 17 residues in the CDR3. V dropped 0 bases and J dropped 4; count of bases not matched to a gene: 6. The germline CDR1 and CDR2 sequences are KGHSH and LQKENI.

The rearrangement uses TRBV4-1 and TRBJ2-1; 8 bases align to TRBD2. The ends lost 7 bases at V and 5 bases at J; junction bases unmatched: 10. The CDR3 has 15 residues. CDR1 is MGHRA and CDR2 is YSYEKL in the germline V gene. The CDR3 region is CASTQRERPDNEQFF. Here the CDR3 DNA reads TGCGCCAGCACCCAGCGGGAGCGGCCTGACAATGAGCAGTTCTTC.

The CDR3 sequence: CASSLSGSTTGELFF. The CDR3 DNA is TGTGCCAGCAGCTTAAGCGGGAGTACCACCGGGGAGCTGTTTTTT. This chain uses TRBV11-2 with TRBJ2-2, with 8 bases that match TRBD2. Trimming took 2 bases from V and 4 from J; bases not matched to a gene: 3. The CDR3 has 15 residues. CDR1 SGHAT and CDR2 FQNNGV come from the germline V gene.